Listed here are 5 T cell receptor beta chains from one sample, sequenced in a study of blood T cell repertoires in COVID-19 (dated by TCRdb to 2018 to 2021). Libraries came from the immunoSEQ multiplex PCR assay. TCRdb provides this immuneACCESS table in a form limited to in-frame rearrangements. Some clones are lacking; in checked studies, under half of them reflect an unresolved V gene, and why the rest are absent is not known. The sample contains about 64,000 clones, more than 75% of them found a single time. The top ten clones comprise roughly 12% of the sample. Specimen: peripheral blood. The receptors originated from a human donor in a cohort sampled during active COVID-19.

The V call is TRBV9, the J call TRBJ1-1, with 8 bases matching TRBD1. CDR1 is SGDLS, CDR2 YYNGEE, per germline. The CDR3 is made up of 12 amino acids. Trimming took 4 bases from V and 11 from J; bases not matched to a gene: 7. CDR3 in DNA: TGTGCCAGCAGCCAAGACAGGGGCTACGCTTTCTTT. Residues: CASSQDRGYAFF.

The chain employs TRBV10-1 and TRBJ2-2; 10 nucleotides align to TRBD1. The CDR3 runs to 13 residues. V lost 11 bases and J lost 10; bases outside the gene matches: 10. Germline V gene data show CDR1 as WNHNN and CDR2 as SYGVQD (reference sequence). The CDR3 loop reads CAGRDRGPLELFF. The CDR3 region has the DNA TGCGCCGGTCGGGACAGGGGCCCTTTGGAGCTGTTTTTT.

In regard to this clone: The sample holds other DNA sequences that translate to the same CDR3. The chain combines TRBV10-3 with TRBJ1-6; 9 bases map to TRBD1. Germline values: CDR1 ENHRY, CDR2 SYGVKD. The CDR3 has 13 residues. The junction had 1 base not matched to a gene; V was cut back by 6 bases and J by 7 bases. The CDR3 sequence is CAISGQGNSPLHF. As DNA, the CDR3 is TGTGCCATCAGCGGACAGGGGAATTCACCCCTCCACTTT.

This chain joins TRBV18 and TRBJ2-5; a possible D gene is TRBD2 (5 bases). This CDR3 is built from 13 residues. The V gene's germline CDR1 is KGHSH and CDR2 LQKENI. The germline V and J ends were trimmed by 2 bases and 5 bases, with 9 bases remaining between them. CDR3 sequence (DNA): TGTGCCAGCTCACCAACCGGGAAGGAGACCCAGTACTTC. Protein product: CASSPTGKETQYF.

This chain uses TRBV30 with TRBJ1-2, with 10 bases fitting TRBD1. From germline, CDR1 is GTSNPN and CDR2 SVGIG (reference sequence). With 0 bases clipped from V and 7 bases from J, the junction kept 11 bases outside the gene matches. The CDR3 consists of 16 residues. CDR3 region: CAWSVTFRDRGRGYTF. CDR3 nucleotides: TGTGCCTGGAGTGTAACTTTCCGGGACAGGGGCCGTGGCTACACCTTC.